This T cell receptor (beta chain) was sequenced in a study of T cell changes during pregnancy in multiple sclerosis. Germline V CDR1 and CDR2: MNHEY, SMNVEV (reference sequence). Unmatched junction bases numbered 15, after V lost 5 bases and J lost 1 base. CDR3 length: 20 amino acids. Using immunoSEQ multiplex PCR, the repertoire was profiled, and TCRdb retains in-frame clones only, with some absent. The sample holds tens of thousands of clones, 85% to 95% seen once. This TCR derives from a female donor with multiple sclerosis, enrolled in a pregnancy study. The starting material was CD8+ T cells from peripheral blood mononuclear cells, obtained in the third trimester of pregnancy. V gene TRBV27 combines with J gene TRBJ2-3; TRBD2 matches 13 bases. The CDR3, as DNA: TGTGCCAGCAGTATGGAGCCCGGGACTAGCGGGAATTTGCGCACAGATACGCAGTATTTT. Translation: CASSMEPGTSGNLRTDTQYF.